The 32 T cell receptor beta chains below come from one sample, sequenced in a study of OX40 agonist ivuxolimab in advanced cancers. The method was immunoSEQ multiplex PCR; TCRdb's version includes in-frame clones alone and lacks a portion of them. The sample lists roughly 100,000 clones, 80% to 90% occurring once. The material sequenced was CD4+ or CD8+ T cells sorted from blood, taken in a trial of the OX40 agonist ivuxolimab. The source is an adult with an advanced solid tumor such as melanoma, head and neck, liver or kidney cancer.

This clone was seen a few times. The V call is TRBV5-1, the J call TRBJ1-1; the D is unclear. The CDR3 is 14 amino acids. Germline V gives CDR1 SGHRS, CDR2 YFSETQ. V lost 0 bases, J lost 1 base, and 7 bases lay in between. Here the CDR3 DNA reads TGCGCCAGCAGCTTGGACTCGAGGAACACTGAAGCTTTCTTT. Encoded protein: CASSLDSRNTEAFF.

This clone was counted a single time. The rearrangement links TRBV5-1 to TRBJ2-7, with 11 nucleotides matching TRBD2. V gave up 4 bases and J gave up 7 bases; unmatched junction bases: 13. Germline V gives CDR1 SGHRS, CDR2 YFSETQ. The CDR3 is made up of 16 amino acids. In DNA, the CDR3 is TGCGCCAGCAGCCCCCGTGGGGTAGCGGGGGGGCAAGAGCAGTACTTC. This gives the protein CASSPRGVAGGQEQYF.

This chain uses TRBV7-9 with TRBJ2-1; 8 nucleotides agree with TRBD2. With 2 bases clipped from V and 8 bases from J, the junction kept 5 bases outside the gene matches. This CDR3 contains 14 residues. Germline CDR1 and CDR2: SEHNR and FQNEAQ (reference sequence). CDR3 DNA sequence: TGTGCCAGCAGCTTAAAAGCGGGAGACTATGAGCAGTTCTTC. It codes for CASSLKAGDYEQFF. The whole variable domain, filled in from reference TRBV7-9 and TRBJ2-1, reads DTGVSQNPRHKITKRGQNVTFRCDPISEHNRLYWYRQTLGQGPEFLTYFQNEAQLEKSRLLSDRFSAERPKGSFSTLEIQRTEQGDSAMYLCASSLKAGDYEQFFGPGTRLTVL.

The V gene is TRBV27, the J gene TRBJ2-7; 10 positions match TRBD2. V lost 6 bases to trimming and J lost 4 bases; unmatched junction nucleotides: 9. Germline V gene lookup returns CDR1 MNHEY and CDR2 SMNVEV (reference sequence). This CDR3 contains 15 residues. CDR3 in DNA: TGTGCCAGCAGCCCCCGGACTAGCGGAGCTTACGAGCAGTACTTC. Encoded protein: CASSPRTSGAYEQYF.

V gene TRBV6-5 combines with J gene TRBJ2-7, with 9 bases that match TRBD1. V gave up 2 bases and J gave up 4 bases; unmatched junction bases: 3. CDR1 is MNHEY and CDR2 is SVGAGI in the germline V gene. The CDR3 totals 14 residues. The CDR3 DNA reads TGTGCCAGCAGTTACCTGGGACAGGGATACGAGCAGTACTTC. This translates into CASSYLGQGYEQYF.

The J gene is TRBJ2-7, the V gene TRBV5-1; 7 bases are a match to TRBD1. This CDR3 is 15 amino acids long. Germline loops: CDR1 SGHRS, CDR2 YFSETQ. V lost 1 base to trimming and J lost 6 bases; unmatched junction nucleotides: 10. CDR3 residues: CASSLRTGEGAEQYF. As DNA, the CDR3 is TGCGCCAGCAGCTTGAGGACAGGAGAGGGGGCCGAGCAGTACTTC.

V and J are TRBV7-9 and TRBJ1-4; a weak D match, TRBD1 (5 bases). CDR1 and CDR2 from the germline V gene are SEHNR and FQNEAQ (reference sequence). CDR3 length: 15 residues. Trimming took off 1 base at V and 4 bases at J, with 10 bases between the two ends. CDR3: CASSLVRGNNEKLFF. Written as DNA, the CDR3 is TGTGCCAGCAGCTTAGTAAGGGGAAATAATGAAAAACTGTTTTTT.

The chain recombines TRBV7-9 with TRBJ2-5; 14 bases agree with TRBD2. The CDR3 loop spans 16 amino acids. The germline V gene has CDR1 SEHNR and CDR2 FQNEAQ (reference sequence). J was trimmed by 5 bases and V by 5 bases; bases with no gene match: 7. CDR3 DNA sequence: TGTGCCAGCAGCCCCAGACTAGCGGGGGGGCAGGAGACCCAGTACTTC. Its protein product is CASSPRLAGGQETQYF.

The V and J genes are TRBV6-1 and TRBJ2-7; TRBD2 matches 11 bases. The CDR3 consists of 14 residues. Germline CDR1 is MNHNS and CDR2 is SASEGT. V shed 5 bases and J 1 base; nucleotides not matched to a gene: 1. DNA of the CDR3: TGTGCCAGCAGTTTAGCGGGGGGGTCCTACGAGCAGTACTTC. Amino acid sequence: CASSLAGGSYEQYF.

V is TRBV6-6 and J is TRBJ1-5; a possible D gene is TRBD1 (5 bases). Trimming pared 6 bases from V and 3 bases from J, leaving 12 bases between. This CDR3 has 14 amino acids. Germline V CDR1 and CDR2: MNHNY, SVGAGI (reference sequence). The CDR3, as DNA: TGTGCCAGCAGACCACAGGTGCCCAATCAGCCCCAGCATTTT. This gives the protein CASRPQVPNQPQHF.

V gene TRBV5-1 combines with J gene TRBJ2-3; D unresolved. Germline CDR1 SGHRS, CDR2 YFSETQ. The CDR3 is 14 residues long. The V and J ends lost 4 bases and 0 bases respectively, with 9 bases between them. CDR3 coding DNA: TGCGCCAGCAGCGTGGGCCCTAGCACAGATACGCAGTATTTT. The encoded protein is CASSVGPSTDTQYF.

V and J are TRBV7-2 and TRBJ2-1, with 10 nucleotides matching TRBD2. This CDR3 region has 17 residues. With 5 bases clipped from V and 8 bases from J, the junction kept 15 bases outside the gene matches. From germline, CDR1 is SGHTA and CDR2 FQGNSA. CDR3 sequence (DNA): TGTGCCAGCAGCCCGAGGGCAGCGGGGGGGCGATTGTATGAGCAGTTCTTC. It translates to CASSPRAAGGRLYEQFF.

Regarding this clone: Different DNA sequences within this sample yield the same CDR3. CDR3 bases: TGTGCCAGCAGCTTGGGGGGGCCGTACGAGCAGTACTTC. It yields the protein CASSLGGPYEQYF. V gene TRBV5-4 combines with J gene TRBJ2-7; tentatively, D is TRBD1 (6 bases). V was trimmed by 0 bases and J by 4 bases, leaving 8 bases between them. This CDR3 spans 13 amino acids. The germline V gene encodes CDR1 SGHNT and CDR2 YYREEE (reference sequence).

The J gene is TRBJ2-2, the V gene TRBV7-8; D gene uncertain. The CDR3 runs to 12 residues. The germline V and J ends were trimmed by 3 bases and 3 bases, with 2 bases remaining between them. Germline CDR1 is SGHVS and CDR2 is FQNEAQ. The DNA for the CDR3 is TGTGCCAGCAGCTTCTACACCGGGGAGCTGTTTTTT. Its protein product is CASSFYTGELFF. Filled out from reference TRBV7-8 and TRBJ2-2, the complete variable domain reads GAGVSQSPRYKVAKRGQDVALRCDPISGHVSLFWYQQALGQGPEFLTYFQNEAQLDKSGLPSDRFFAERPEGSVSTLKIQRTQQEDSAVYLCASSFYTGELFFGEGSRLTVL.

The V gene is TRBV9, the J gene TRBJ2-5; D might be TRBD1 (6 bases). The CDR3 length is 15 residues. The germline gives CDR1 SGDLS, CDR2 YYNGEE. The ends were cut back, 5 bases at V and 3 bases at J, with 17 bases in the middle. The CDR3 spells CASSRPGVGEETQYF. CDR3 bases: TGTGCCAGCAGTCGACCAGGGGTCGGGGAAGAGACCCAGTACTTC.

The J gene is TRBJ2-1, the V gene TRBV4-1, with 9 bases fitting TRBD2. The germline V gene encodes CDR1 MGHRA and CDR2 YSYEKL. V lost 6 bases and J lost 0; bases outside the gene matches: 6. CDR3 length: 16 amino acids. The CDR3 region is CASRASGAISYNEQFF. CDR3 coding DNA: TGCGCCAGCAGGGCTAGCGGGGCCATCTCCTACAATGAGCAGTTCTTC.

V gene TRBV6-5 combines with J gene TRBJ2-7; 13 bases match TRBD2. The CDR3 consists of 15 residues. Germline values: CDR1 MNHEY, CDR2 SVGAGI. The ends lost 4 bases at V and 5 bases at J; junction bases unmatched: 5. The CDR3 region is CASSFPLAGGNEQYF. The CDR3 nucleotides are TGTGCCAGCAGTTTCCCACTAGCGGGAGGGAACGAGCAGTACTTC.

The chain joins TRBV11-3 to TRBJ2-1, with TRBD1 matching 8 bases. CDR1 is SGHNT and CDR2 is YENEEA in the germline V gene. This CDR3 is built from 14 residues. Trimming removed 5 bases from V and 4 bases from J; junction bases left unmatched: 4. The CDR3 here is CASSPGTGYNEQFF. DNA of the CDR3: TGTGCCAGCAGCCCCGGGACAGGTTACAATGAGCAGTTCTTC.

This rearrangement joins TRBV7-8 to TRBJ2-7; D ambiguous. The CDR3 covers 13 residues. Germline V gene lookup returns CDR1 SGHVS and CDR2 FQNEAQ. Trimming cost V 1 base and J 4 bases, with 8 bases left between them. The chain's CDR3 is CASSLEESYEQYF. DNA for the CDR3: TGTGCCAGCAGCTTAGAGGAATCGTACGAGCAGTACTTC.

The CDR3 protein is CASSFWAGAGSGNTDTQYF. CDR3 coding DNA: TGCGCCAGCAGCTTTTGGGCGGGAGCCGGGAGTGGGAACACAGATACGCAGTATTTT. V gene TRBV5-1 combines with J gene TRBJ2-3, with 7 bases matching TRBD2. V lost 2 bases, J lost 2 bases, and 17 bases stayed unmatched. Germline CDR1 reads SGHRS; CDR2 reads YFSETQ. CDR3 length: 19 residues.

The chain combines TRBV18 with TRBJ1-1, with 8 bases that match TRBD1. The germline gives CDR1 KGHSH, CDR2 LQKENI. V lost 3 bases to trimming and J lost 6 bases; unmatched junction nucleotides: 3. The CDR3 is made up of 13 amino acids. Here the CDR3 reads CASSPQTGAEAFF. DNA of the CDR3: TGTGCCAGCTCACCCCAGACAGGGGCTGAAGCTTTCTTT.

V is TRBV5-1 and J is TRBJ2-2; D tentatively fits TRBD1 or TRBD2 (6 bases each). The V end was cut by 4 bases, the J end by 4 bases, with 14 bases between. Germline assignment: CDR1 SGHRS and CDR2 YFSETQ. This CDR3 contains 15 residues. CDR3 DNA: TGCGCCAGCAGCCGGGGCAGGGGAGGCACCGGGGAGCTGTTTTTT. The encoded protein is CASSRGRGGTGELFF.

Comments on this clone: A read error may account for a junction end that differs from germline. This chain connects TRBV28 to TRBJ1-2; D uncertain. Germline loops: CDR1 MDHEN, CDR2 SYDVKM. The CDR3 totals 12 residues. The CDR3 reads CASKFRSYGHTF. The CDR3, as DNA: TGTGCCAGCAAATTTAGGAGCTATGGCCACACCTTC.

This clone turned up a few times. The V call is TRBV5-4, the J call TRBJ1-2, with D possibly matching TRBD1 (6 bases). Between the trimmed V and J ends, which lost 4 bases and 8 bases, there was a span of 15 bases. CDR1 is SGHNT, CDR2 YYREEE, per germline (reference sequence). The CDR3 has 13 amino acids. CDR3 DNA sequence: TGTGCCAGCAGCCAGCGGGGGGCGACCGGCTACACCTTC. The encoded protein is CASSQRGATGYTF.

This clone has just one count. The V and J genes are TRBV4-3 and TRBJ2-3, with D perhaps TRBD1 or TRBD2 (6 bases each). Germline values: CDR1 LGHNA, CDR2 YSLEER. V was clipped by 0 bases and J by 0 bases, with 16 bases between them. This CDR3 has 18 residues. The chain's CDR3 is CASSQDLVGGTSTDTQYF. The DNA of the CDR3 is TGCGCCAGCAGCCAAGATCTCGTGGGGGGCACTAGCACAGATACGCAGTATTTT.

V is TRBV18 and J is TRBJ2-7; possibly TRBD2 for D (7 bases). The germline V gene has CDR1 KGHSH and CDR2 LQKENI. Trimming shortened V by 1 base and J by 6 bases, and 16 bases separated the two germline ends. The CDR3 length is 15 residues. The CDR3 DNA reads as TGTGCCAGCTCACCACGGAGGGGGGGGGACGGCGAGCAGTACTTC. It codes for CASSPRRGGDGEQYF.

The J gene is TRBJ2-7, the V gene TRBV7-2, with 13 bases aligning to TRBD2. The CDR3 loop spans 15 amino acids. Germline V gene data show CDR1 as SGHTA and CDR2 as FQGNSA. The V gene end was trimmed by 4 bases and the J gene end by 7 bases; junction bases not matched to a gene: 7. CDR3 protein: CASSWTSGGLWEQYF. CDR3 nucleotides: TGTGCCAGCAGCTGGACTAGCGGGGGACTCTGGGAGCAGTACTTC.

This sequence joins TRBV5-1 and TRBJ1-3; D ambiguous. Germline loops: CDR1 SGHRS, CDR2 YFSETQ. V gave up 0 bases and J gave up 0 bases, with 10 bases separating them. CDR3 length: 16 residues. Here the CDR3 DNA reads TGCGCCAGCAGCTTGGCCGACGGCACCTCTGGAAACACCATATATTTT. It specifies CASSLADGTSGNTIYF.

The chain joins TRBV9 to TRBJ2-1, with TRBD2 matching over 12 bases. This CDR3 region has 18 residues. With V trimmed by 0 bases and J by 0 bases, 4 bases remained unmatched. Germline loops: CDR1 SGDLS, CDR2 YYNGEE. CDR3 loop: CASSVVPSGGASYNEQFF. CDR3 coding DNA: TGTGCCAGCAGCGTAGTTCCTAGCGGGGGGGCCTCCTACAATGAGCAGTTCTTC.

Only a few counts were recorded for this clone. The V call is TRBV7-3, the J call TRBJ1-5; TRBD1 aligns across 7 bases. V shed 2 bases, J shed 8 bases, and the junction held 0 bases outside the gene matches. This CDR3 has 12 residues. Germline assignment: CDR1 SGHTA and CDR2 FQGTGA. As DNA, the CDR3 is TGTGCCAGCAGCTTACAGGGGGAGCCCCAGCATTTT. Protein product: CASSLQGEPQHF.

The J gene is TRBJ1-1, the V gene TRBV6-6; weak D call: TRBD1 (5 bases). This CDR3 region has 16 residues. V lost 2 bases and J 6 bases, leaving 19 bases between the germline ends. Germline V lookup: CDR1 MNHNY, CDR2 SVGAGI (reference sequence). The CDR3 bases are TGTGCCAGCAGTTACCCAATGGGACGGAACGAGCCTGAAGCTTTCTTT. This sequence encodes CASSYPMGRNEPEAFF.

The genes are TRBV10-1 and TRBJ2-3, with 8 bases aligning to TRBD1. Germline CDR1 reads WNHNN; CDR2 reads SYGVQD (reference sequence). The CDR3 contains 15 residues. V was clipped by 3 bases and J by 0 bases; unmatched bases: 2. CDR3 amino acids: CASSDQGASTDTQYF. The CDR3 region has the DNA TGCGCCAGCAGTGATCAGGGGGCTAGCACAGATACGCAGTATTTT.